The 7 T cell receptor beta chains below all came from one sample that was sequenced in a study of blood T cell repertoires in COVID-19. The data were produced by immunoSEQ multiplex PCR, yet TCRdb's version contains in-frame clones alone and is incomplete. This sample has 290,000 or so clones; more than 85% occur once, and the top ten carry approximately 2%. Sequencing used peripheral blood. These receptors all stem from a woman aged 25 to 39 with COVID-19, enrolled during active disease.

The gene calls are TRBV2 and TRBJ2-1; no reliable D call. The germline gives CDR1 SNHLY, CDR2 FYNNEI. V shed 1 base and J shed 0 bases, with 7 bases lying between them. The CDR3 runs 15 residues. CDR3 residues: CASSEGQNSYNEQFF. CDR3 DNA: TGTGCCAGCAGTGAAGGGCAGAACTCCTACAATGAGCAGTTCTTC.

This clone was recorded once. This chain joins TRBV28 and TRBJ1-1; D ambiguous. Trimming removed 2 bases from V and 5 bases from J, with 6 bases in between. The germline V gene encodes CDR1 MDHEN and CDR2 SYDVKM. The CDR3 runs 12 residues. CDR3 bases: TGTGCCAGCAGTTTAGCGGGGACTGAAGCTTTCTTT. Its protein is CASSLAGTEAFF.

V gene TRBV14 combines with J gene TRBJ1-3, with D unresolved. V was clipped by 1 base and J by 0 bases, with 7 bases between them. This CDR3 is built from 15 residues. CDR1 is SGHDN and CDR2 is FVKESK in the germline V gene. CDR3 DNA: TGTGCCAGCAGCCAAGGCCAGTACTCTGGAAACACCATATATTTT. It codes for CASSQGQYSGNTIYF. Full variable domain (rest looked up from reference TRBV14 and TRBJ1-3): EAGVTQFPSHSVIEKGQTVTLRCDPISGHDNLYWYRRVMGKEIKFLLHFVKESKQDESGMPNNRFLAERTGGTYSTLKVQPAELEDSGVYFCASSQGQYSGNTIYFGEGSWLTVV.

This chain uses TRBV4-2 with TRBJ1-1; a possible D gene is TRBD1 (6 bases). Per germline, CDR1 LGHNA and CDR2 YNFKEQ. The CDR3 length is 13 residues. Between the trimmed V and J ends, which lost 0 bases and 10 bases, there was a span of 12 bases. The CDR3 loop reads CASSQDLGAGAFF. DNA for the CDR3: TGTGCCAGCAGCCAAGATCTGGGGGCCGGAGCTTTCTTT.

This clone has only one observation. J is TRBJ1-2 and V is TRBV4-2; no firm D call. The CDR3 runs 12 residues. In germline, CDR1 is LGHNA, CDR2 YNFKEQ. V lost 2 bases and J 11 bases, leaving 12 bases between the germline ends. CDR3 DNA sequence: TGTGCCAGCAGCCAACGAGGCGGGCCGTACACCTTC. Residues: CASSQRGGPYTF.

This chain links TRBV6-6 with TRBJ1-6, with 7 bases identical to TRBD1. V gave up 4 bases and J gave up 6 bases; unmatched junction bases: 3. CDR3 length: 14 amino acids. Germline V lookup: CDR1 MNHNY, CDR2 SVGAGI (reference sequence). The CDR3 loop reads CASSSDRINSPLHF. As DNA, the CDR3 is TGTGCCAGCAGTTCGGACAGGATTAATTCACCCCTCCACTTT.

The chain has TRBV7-9 and TRBJ1-6, with 11 bases that match TRBD1. This CDR3 contains 16 residues. Per the germline V gene, CDR1 is SEHNR and CDR2 is FQNEAQ (reference sequence). V shed 5 bases and J 7 bases; nucleotides not matched to a gene: 7. CDR3 region: CASSRWTGGANSPLHF. In DNA form, the CDR3 reads TGTGCCAGCAGCCGGTGGACAGGGGGCGCGAATTCACCCCTCCACTTT.